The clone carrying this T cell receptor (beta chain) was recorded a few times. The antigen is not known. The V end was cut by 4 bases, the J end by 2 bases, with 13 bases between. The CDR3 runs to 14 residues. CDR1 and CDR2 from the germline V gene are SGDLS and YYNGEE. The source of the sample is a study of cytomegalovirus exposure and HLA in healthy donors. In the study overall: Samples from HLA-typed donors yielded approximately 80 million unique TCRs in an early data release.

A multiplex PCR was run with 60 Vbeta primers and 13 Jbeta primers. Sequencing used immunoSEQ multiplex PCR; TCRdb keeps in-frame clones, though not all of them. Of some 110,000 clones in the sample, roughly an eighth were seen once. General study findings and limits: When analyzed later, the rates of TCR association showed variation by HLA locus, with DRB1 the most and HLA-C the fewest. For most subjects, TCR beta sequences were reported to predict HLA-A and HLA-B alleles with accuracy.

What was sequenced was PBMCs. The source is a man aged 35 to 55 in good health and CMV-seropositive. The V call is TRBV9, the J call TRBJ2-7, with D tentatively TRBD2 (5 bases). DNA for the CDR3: TGTGCCAGCAGCCCCGCGTCGGGGACCTACGAGCAGTACTTC. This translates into CASSPASGTYEQYF.